The 25 T cell receptor beta chains below all came from one sample that was sequenced in a study of cytomegalovirus exposure and HLA in healthy donors. Libraries were prepared by immunoSEQ multiplex PCR; TCRdb keeps only in-frame clonotypes and omits some of them. The table has roughly 240,000 clones, roughly 89% seen once. Material: PBMCs. The receptors were gathered from a man between 18 and 29 years old in good health and CMV-seronegative.

The gene calls are TRBV19 and TRBJ2-7; 7 bases line up with TRBD1. V was pared by 4 bases and J by 0 bases, with 3 bases of the junction left unmatched. Germline V gives CDR1 LNHDA, CDR2 SQIVND (reference sequence). The CDR3 is 14 amino acids. The CDR3 reads CASSKGTVSYEQYF. The DNA of the CDR3 is TGTGCCAGTAGTAAAGGGACAGTCTCCTACGAGCAGTACTTC.

The chain links TRBV6-1 to TRBJ2-1; a possible D gene is TRBD2 (5 bases). Germline lookup yields CDR1 MNHNS and CDR2 SASEGT. The CDR3 spans 13 residues. The V gene lost 1 base and the J gene lost 13 bases, with 14 bases spanning the gap. For the CDR3, the DNA is TGTGCCAGCAGTGAAGAGAGAACGAGGGCCCAGTTCTTC. This sequence encodes CASSEERTRAQFF.

CDR3 coding DNA: TGCGCCAGCAGCTCGACTAGCGGCGCCTACGAGCAGTACTTC. Protein sequence: CASSSTSGAYEQYF. The chain employs TRBV5-1 and TRBJ2-7, with 9 nucleotides matching TRBD2. The CDR3 runs to 14 residues. CDR1 is SGHRS, CDR2 YFSETQ, per germline. J lost 2 bases, V lost 3 bases, and 3 bases had no gene match.

DNA of the CDR3: TGTGCCAGCAATACAAGGGGTTCGGCCGGCGAGCAGTACTTC. This gives the protein CASNTRGSAGEQYF. The V call is TRBV28, the J call TRBJ2-7, with D maybe TRBD1 (5 bases). Looked up from germline, CDR1 is MDHEN and CDR2 is SYDVKM. V was pared by 7 bases and J by 6 bases, with 19 bases between. The length of the CDR3 is 14 residues.

The J gene is TRBJ2-1, the V gene TRBV7-3; 8 nucleotides agree with TRBD2. There are 14 residues in the CDR3. Germline CDR1 reads SGHTA; CDR2 reads FQGTGA. The junction had 5 bases not matched to a gene; V was cut back by 1 base and J by 9 bases. This CDR3 reads CASSLSGTSGEQFF. Here the CDR3 DNA reads TGTGCCAGCAGCTTAAGTGGGACTAGTGGTGAGCAGTTCTTC.

Worth noting for this clone: The junction differs from germline at one of its ends, possibly a read error. The chain combines TRBV9 with TRBJ2-1; 10 nucleotides line up with TRBD2. The CDR3 runs to 16 residues. CDR1 is SGDLS, CDR2 YYNGEE, per germline. CDR3 sequence reads: CASSVQLAGSFNEQFF. In DNA, the CDR3 is TGTGCCAGCAGCGTCCAACTAGCGGGATCCTTCAATGAGCAGTTCTTC. The variable domain in full, completed from reference TRBV9 and TRBJ2-1, reads DSGVTQTPKHLITATGQRVTLRCSPRSGDLSVYWYQQSLDQGLQFLIQYYNGEERAKGNILERFSAQQFPDLHSELNLSSLELGDSALYFCASSVQLAGSFNEQFFGPGTRLTVL.

This chain uses TRBV4-1 with TRBJ2-3; possibly TRBD2 for D (6 bases). The germline CDR1 and CDR2 sequences are MGHRA and YSYEKL. V was shortened by 5 bases and J by 2 bases, with 17 bases between the two germline ends. The CDR3 has 16 amino acids. The CDR3 bases are TGCGCCAGCAGCGACTACGGGAGCCTTTCCACAGATACGCAGTATTTT. Its translation: CASSDYGSLSTDTQYF.

The chain couples TRBV28 to TRBJ1-5, with unresolved D. Germline V gene lookup returns CDR1 MDHEN and CDR2 SYDVKM. The CDR3 runs 14 residues. Trimming took 5 bases from V and 4 from J, leaving 12 bases between them. The CDR3 reads CASSPTPINQPQHF. CDR3 nucleotide sequence: TGTGCCAGCAGTCCAACGCCTATTAATCAGCCCCAGCATTTT.

The chain uses TRBV15 and TRBJ2-1; D is unresolved. CDR1 is LNHNV and CDR2 is YYDKDF in the germline V gene (reference sequence). The V gene lost 1 base and the J gene lost 6 bases, with 13 bases spanning the gap. The CDR3 spans 15 residues. CDR3 region: CATSRAGIRGNEQFF. CDR3 coding DNA: TGTGCCACCAGCAGAGCGGGTATACGTGGCAATGAGCAGTTCTTC.

The rearrangement links TRBV5-4 to TRBJ2-1; D is unresolved. Germline CDR1 SGHNT, CDR2 YYREEE (reference sequence). V was trimmed by 4 bases and J by 9 bases, leaving 11 bases between them. This CDR3 spans 12 amino acids. This CDR3 reads CASSPAPGEQFF. The CDR3 DNA reads TGTGCCAGCAGCCCCGCCCCGGGTGAGCAGTTCTTC.

The CDR3, as DNA: TGTGCCAGCAGTTTATTGGCGGAGGGTGGGGCCAACGTCCTGACTTTC. It is translated as CASSLLAEGGANVLTF. The gene calls are TRBV27 and TRBJ2-6, with a tentative D call TRBD2 (6 bases). Germline CDR1 MNHEY, CDR2 SMNVEV (reference sequence). The CDR3 has 16 residues. V shed 1 base and J shed 3 bases, with 10 bases lying between them.

This chain uses TRBV11-2 with TRBJ2-3; 15 bases agree with TRBD2. Germline V gene lookup returns CDR1 SGHAT and CDR2 FQNNGV. The CDR3 loop spans 14 amino acids. V shed 6 bases and J 8 bases; nucleotides not matched to a gene: 3. In DNA form, the CDR3 reads TGTGCCAGCAGGGGGACTAGCGGGAGGAGTACGCAGTATTTT. As protein: CASRGTSGRSTQYF.

The chain is built from TRBV27 and TRBJ1-1; D unresolved. Between the trimmed V and J ends, which lost 1 base and 6 bases, there was a span of 6 bases. The germline gives CDR1 MNHEY, CDR2 SMNVEV (reference sequence). The CDR3 contains 12 residues. This CDR3 reads CASSLYGAEAFF. CDR3 DNA: TGTGCCAGCAGTTTATACGGGGCTGAAGCTTTCTTT.

The gene calls are TRBV6-6 and TRBJ1-1; the D is unclear. Per germline, CDR1 MNHNY and CDR2 SVGAGI (reference sequence). The CDR3 runs 12 residues. The V end was cut by 7 bases, the J end by 5 bases, with 11 bases between. The CDR3 loop reads CASNLGQTEAFF. The CDR3 coding sequence is TGTGCCAGCAACCTTGGGCAGACTGAAGCTTTCTTT.

The V call is TRBV28, the J call TRBJ1-2; the match to TRBD1 covers 7 bases. The V gene end was trimmed by 3 bases and the J gene end by 1 base; junction bases not matched to a gene: 8. The CDR3 runs 16 residues. The germline CDR1 and CDR2 sequences are MDHEN and SYDVKM. CDR3 sequence reads: CASSFPFYRGNYGYTF. Here the CDR3 DNA reads TGTGCCAGCAGTTTCCCATTTTACAGGGGTAACTATGGCTACACCTTC.

The gene calls are TRBV2 and TRBJ2-1; weak D call: TRBD1 (5 bases). V lost 6 bases and J 9 bases, leaving 12 bases between the germline ends. The CDR3 sequence is 12 residues long. Germline V gene data show CDR1 as SNHLY and CDR2 as FYNNEI. Here the CDR3 DNA reads TGTGCCAGCAGGAACGACAGATTTGAGCAGTTCTTC. Protein product: CASRNDRFEQFF.

J is TRBJ2-7 and V is TRBV5-1; tentative D call: TRBD2 (6 bases). CDR1 SGHRS and CDR2 YFSETQ come from the germline V gene. The CDR3 loop spans 14 amino acids. V lost 0 bases and J 7 bases, leaving 14 bases between the germline ends. CDR3 bases: TGCGCCAGCAGCTTGGCCCAGACGGCGGGGGAGCAGTACTTC. Translating it yields CASSLAQTAGEQYF. Variable domain in full (rest from reference TRBV5-1 and TRBJ2-7): KAGVTQTPRYLIKTRGQQVTLSCSPISGHRSVSWYQQTPGQGLQFLFEYFSETQRNKGNFPGRFSGRQFSNSRSEMNVSTLELGDSALYLCASSLAQTAGEQYFGPGTRLTVT.

The chain couples TRBV25-1 to TRBJ2-1, with TRBD2 matching 11 bases. The CDR3 has 13 amino acids. The V gene end was trimmed by 6 bases and the J gene end by 8 bases; junction bases not matched to a gene: 3. Germline assignment: CDR1 MGHDK and CDR2 SYGVNS. CDR3 region: CASSHSGRDEQFF. The CDR3 DNA is TGTGCCAGCAGCCATAGCGGGAGGGATGAGCAGTTCTTC.

This chain joins TRBV7-2 and TRBJ1-5; D remains unclear. Trimming took off 5 bases at V and 4 bases at J, with 15 bases between the two ends. Looked up from germline, CDR1 is SGHTA and CDR2 is FQGNSA. The length of the CDR3 is 15 residues. CDR3 protein: CASSVTLRWNQPQHF. CDR3 bases: TGTGCCAGCAGCGTTACCCTACGGTGGAATCAGCCCCAGCATTTT.

The chain carries TRBV7-6 and TRBJ2-1, with unresolved D. Trimming cost V 2 bases and J 4 bases, with 9 bases left between them. Germline CDR1 and CDR2: SGHVS and FNYEAQ. This CDR3 is built from 14 residues. DNA for the CDR3: TGTGCCAGCAGCTTAAAAGCCGGGTACAATGAGCAGTTCTTC. Translated: CASSLKAGYNEQFF.

This chain links TRBV27 with TRBJ1-6, with TRBD1 matching over 9 bases. The CDR3 is made up of 15 amino acids. Trimming took 2 bases from V and 8 from J; bases not matched to a gene: 4. Germline V gene data show CDR1 as MNHEY and CDR2 as SMNVEV (reference sequence). The CDR3 bases are TGTGCCAGCAGTTTAATGGGACAGGGTCATTCACCCCTCCACTTT. This codes for CASSLMGQGHSPLHF.

The chain carries TRBV20-1 and TRBJ2-7; 7 bases are shared with TRBD1. The CDR3 runs 11 residues. V shed 3 bases, J shed 7 bases, and the junction held 3 bases outside the gene matches. Germline CDR1 reads DFQATT; CDR2 reads SNEGSKA (reference sequence). The DNA of the CDR3 is TGCAGTGCTAGGACAGGGTGGGAGCAGTACTTC. It encodes CSARTGWEQYF.

This rearrangement joins TRBV5-4 to TRBJ2-2, with D maybe TRBD2 (5 bases). Trimming cost V 0 bases and J 6 bases, with 12 bases left between them. Germline CDR1 reads SGHNT; CDR2 reads YYREEE (reference sequence). The CDR3 sequence is 15 residues long. DNA for the CDR3: TGTGCCAGCAGCTTGGCCCTAGCATCCGCCGGGGAGCTGTTTTTT. Its protein is CASSLALASAGELFF. Combining the CDR3 with reference TRBV5-4 and TRBJ2-2 gives the whole variable domain ETGVTQSPTHLIKTRGQQVTLRCSSQSGHNTVSWYQQALGQGPQFIFQYYREEENGRGNFPPRFSGLQFPNYSSELNVNALELDDSALYLCASSLALASAGELFFGEGSRLTVL.

The gene calls are TRBV19 and TRBJ2-4; maybe TRBD2 (5 bases). Trimming left V 6 bases short and J 5 bases short, with 14 bases between. The CDR3 consists of 14 residues. Germline V gene sequence: CDR1 LNHDA, CDR2 SQIVND (reference sequence). The CDR3 loop reads CASRSSSSQNIQYF. DNA for the CDR3: TGTGCCAGTAGGAGCTCCTCTAGCCAAAACATTCAGTACTTC.

The rearrangement uses TRBV18 and TRBJ2-7; D might be TRBD2 (5 bases). Per the germline V gene, CDR1 is KGHSH and CDR2 is LQKENI. Trimming left V 4 bases short and J 0 bases short, with 7 bases between. The CDR3 covers 13 residues. The CDR3 DNA reads TGTGCCAGCTCACTTGGGAGCTCCTACGAGCAGTACTTC. Its protein product is CASSLGSSYEQYF.